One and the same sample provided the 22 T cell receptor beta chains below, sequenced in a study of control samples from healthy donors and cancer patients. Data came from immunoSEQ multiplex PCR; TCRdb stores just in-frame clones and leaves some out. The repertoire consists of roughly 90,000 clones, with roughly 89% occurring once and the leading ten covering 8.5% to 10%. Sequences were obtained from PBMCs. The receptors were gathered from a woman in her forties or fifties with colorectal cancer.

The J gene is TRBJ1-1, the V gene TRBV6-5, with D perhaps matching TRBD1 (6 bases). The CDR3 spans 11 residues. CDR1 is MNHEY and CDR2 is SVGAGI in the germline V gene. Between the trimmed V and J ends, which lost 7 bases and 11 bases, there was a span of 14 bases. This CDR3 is CASKWGRWAFF. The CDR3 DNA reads TGTGCCAGCAAATGGGGGCGATGGGCTTTCTTT.

The CDR3 region has the DNA TGCGCCAGCAGCCAAGATAGTAAAACTGAAGCTTTCTTT. This gives the protein CASSQDSKTEAFF. The rearrangement links TRBV4-3 to TRBJ1-1; D ambiguous. The germline V gene encodes CDR1 LGHNA and CDR2 YSLEER. This CDR3 comprises 13 residues. Trimming left V 0 bases short and J 5 bases short, with 7 bases between.

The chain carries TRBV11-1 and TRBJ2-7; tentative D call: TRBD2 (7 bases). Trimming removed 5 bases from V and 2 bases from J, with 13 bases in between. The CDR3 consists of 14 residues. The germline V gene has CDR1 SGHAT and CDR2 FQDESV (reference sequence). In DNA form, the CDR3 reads TGTGCCAGCAGCCGAGGGGGGGAGACCTACGAGCAGTACGTC. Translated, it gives CASSRGGETYEQYV.

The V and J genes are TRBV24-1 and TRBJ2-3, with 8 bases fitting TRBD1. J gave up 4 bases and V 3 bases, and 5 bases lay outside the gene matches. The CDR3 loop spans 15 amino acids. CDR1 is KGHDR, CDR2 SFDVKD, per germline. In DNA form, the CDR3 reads TGTGCCACCAGTGATCCGGGACAGGTGCCAGATACGCAGTATTTT. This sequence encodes CATSDPGQVPDTQYF.

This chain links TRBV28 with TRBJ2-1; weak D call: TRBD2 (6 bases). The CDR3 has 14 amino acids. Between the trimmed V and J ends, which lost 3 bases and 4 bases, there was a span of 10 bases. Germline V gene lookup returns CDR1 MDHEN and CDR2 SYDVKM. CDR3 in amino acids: CASSFAGGYNEQFF. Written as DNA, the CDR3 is TGTGCCAGCAGTTTCGCCGGGGGTTACAATGAGCAGTTCTTC.

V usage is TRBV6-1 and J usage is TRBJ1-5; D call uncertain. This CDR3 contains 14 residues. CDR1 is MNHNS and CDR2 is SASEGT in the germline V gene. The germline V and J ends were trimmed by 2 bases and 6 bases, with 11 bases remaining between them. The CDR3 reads CASSELSQAQPQHF. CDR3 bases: TGTGCCAGCAGTGAACTCTCGCAGGCTCAGCCCCAGCATTTT.

CDR3 residues: CASSPLTPGAKNNEQFF. The CDR3 nucleotides are TGTGCCAGCAGCCCCTTGACGCCGGGGGCAAAGAACAATGAGCAGTTCTTC. J is TRBJ2-1 and V is TRBV3-1 (or the pseudogene TRBV3-2), with D perhaps given as TRBD1 or TRBD2 (6 bases each). V dropped 4 bases and J dropped 5 bases, with 21 bases sitting between them. The CDR3 extends over 17 amino acids. Germline lookup yields CDR1 LGHDT and CDR2 YNNKEL (reference sequence).

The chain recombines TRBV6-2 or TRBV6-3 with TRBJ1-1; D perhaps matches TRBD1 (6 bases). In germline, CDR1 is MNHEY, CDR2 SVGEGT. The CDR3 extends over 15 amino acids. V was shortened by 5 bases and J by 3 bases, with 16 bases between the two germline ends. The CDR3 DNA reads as TGTGCCAGCAGTCCACAGGGTGGAGAGTACACTGAAGCTTTCTTT. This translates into CASSPQGGEYTEAFF.

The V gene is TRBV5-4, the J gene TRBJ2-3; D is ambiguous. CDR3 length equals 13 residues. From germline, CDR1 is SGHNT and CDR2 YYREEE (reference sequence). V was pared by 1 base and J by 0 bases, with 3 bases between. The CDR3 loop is CASSLTSTDTQYF. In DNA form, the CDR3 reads TGTGCCAGCAGCTTGACTAGCACAGATACGCAGTATTTT.

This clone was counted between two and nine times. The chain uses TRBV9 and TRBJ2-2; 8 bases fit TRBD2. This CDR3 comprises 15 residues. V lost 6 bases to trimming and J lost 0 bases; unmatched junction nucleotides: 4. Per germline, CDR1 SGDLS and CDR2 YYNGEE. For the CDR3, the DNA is TGTGCCAGCACCGGCGGGGGGTCGAACACCGGGGAGCTGTTTTTT. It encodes CASTGGGSNTGELFF.

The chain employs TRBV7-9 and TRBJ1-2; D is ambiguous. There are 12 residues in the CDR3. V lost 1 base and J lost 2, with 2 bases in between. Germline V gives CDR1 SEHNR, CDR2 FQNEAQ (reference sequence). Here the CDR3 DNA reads TGTGCCAGCAGCTTAGAGAACTATGGCTACACCTTC. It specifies CASSLENYGYTF. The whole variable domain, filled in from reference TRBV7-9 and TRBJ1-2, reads DTGVSQNPRHKITKRGQNVTFRCDPISEHNRLYWYRQTLGQGPEFLTYFQNEAQLEKSRLLSDRFSAERPKGSFSTLEIQRTEQGDSAMYLCASSLENYGYTFGSGTRLTVV.

DNA for the CDR3: TGTGCCACCAGCAGAGGGGGGTTTGGGGACACCGGGGAGCTGTTTTTT. It is translated as CATSRGGFGDTGELFF. The gene calls are TRBV15 and TRBJ2-2, with D perhaps TRBD1 or TRBD2 (5 bases each). V was trimmed by 1 base and J by 3 bases, leaving 12 bases between them. Germline V gene lookup returns CDR1 LNHNV and CDR2 YYDKDF (reference sequence). There are 16 residues in the CDR3.

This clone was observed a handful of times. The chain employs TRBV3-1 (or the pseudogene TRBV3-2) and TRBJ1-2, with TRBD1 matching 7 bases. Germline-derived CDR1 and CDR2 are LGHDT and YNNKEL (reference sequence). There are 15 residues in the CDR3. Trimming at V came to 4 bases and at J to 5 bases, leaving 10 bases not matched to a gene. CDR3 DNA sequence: TGTGCCAGCAGCCCCTTTTGGGACAGCCTTTATGGCTACACCTTC. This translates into CASSPFWDSLYGYTF.

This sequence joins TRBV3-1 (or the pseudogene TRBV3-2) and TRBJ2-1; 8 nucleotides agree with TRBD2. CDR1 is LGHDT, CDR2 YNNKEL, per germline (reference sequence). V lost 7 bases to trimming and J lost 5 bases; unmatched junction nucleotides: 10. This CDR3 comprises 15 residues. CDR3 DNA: TGTGCCAGCACGAAACGGGGGGGCTTCGACAATGAGCAGTTCTTC. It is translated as CASTKRGGFDNEQFF.

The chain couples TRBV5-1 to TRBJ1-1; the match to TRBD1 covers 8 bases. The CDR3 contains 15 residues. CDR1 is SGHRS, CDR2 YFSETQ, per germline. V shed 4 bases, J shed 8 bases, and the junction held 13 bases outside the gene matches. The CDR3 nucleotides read TGCGCCAGCAGCCCAGGAAGGGACAGGAGGAGAGAAGCTTTCTTT. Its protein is CASSPGRDRRREAFF.

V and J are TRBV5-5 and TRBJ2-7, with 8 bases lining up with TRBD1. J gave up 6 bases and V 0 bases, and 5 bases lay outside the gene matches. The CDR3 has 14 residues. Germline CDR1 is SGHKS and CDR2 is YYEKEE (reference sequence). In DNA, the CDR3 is TGTGCCAGCAGCTTGGGACAGGGGTTCGGCGAGCAGTACGTC. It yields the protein CASSLGQGFGEQYV.

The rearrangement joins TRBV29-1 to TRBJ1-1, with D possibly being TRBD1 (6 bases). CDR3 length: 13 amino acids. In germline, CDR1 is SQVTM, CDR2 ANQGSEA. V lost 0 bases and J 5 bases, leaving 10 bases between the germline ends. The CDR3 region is CSVEDSRGTEAFF. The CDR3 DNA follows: TGCAGCGTTGAAGATTCCAGGGGAACTGAAGCTTTCTTT.

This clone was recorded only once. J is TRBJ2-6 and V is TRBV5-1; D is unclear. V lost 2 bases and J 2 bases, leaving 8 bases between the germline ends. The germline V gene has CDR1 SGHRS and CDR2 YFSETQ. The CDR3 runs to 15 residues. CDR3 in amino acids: CASSLGVAGANVLTF. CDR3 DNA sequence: TGCGCCAGCAGCTTAGGTGTTGCTGGGGCCAACGTCCTGACTTTC.

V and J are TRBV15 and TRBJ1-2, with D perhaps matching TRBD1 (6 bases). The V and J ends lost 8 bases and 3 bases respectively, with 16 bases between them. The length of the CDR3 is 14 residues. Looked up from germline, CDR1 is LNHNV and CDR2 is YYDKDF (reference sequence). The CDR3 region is CATRDNEPHYGYTF. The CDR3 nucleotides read TGTGCCACCCGGGACAATGAGCCTCACTATGGCTACACCTTC.

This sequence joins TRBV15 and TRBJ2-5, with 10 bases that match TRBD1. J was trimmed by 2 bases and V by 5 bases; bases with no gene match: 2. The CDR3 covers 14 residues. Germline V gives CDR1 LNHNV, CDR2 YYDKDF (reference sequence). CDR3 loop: CATSADRGQETQYF. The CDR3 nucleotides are TGTGCCACCAGCGCGGACAGGGGGCAAGAGACCCAGTACTTC.

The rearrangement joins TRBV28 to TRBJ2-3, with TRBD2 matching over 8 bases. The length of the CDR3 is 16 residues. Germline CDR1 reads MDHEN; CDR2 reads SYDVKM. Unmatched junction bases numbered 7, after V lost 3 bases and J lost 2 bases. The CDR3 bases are TGTGCCAGCAGTTTCGGTGGCGGGGGGTACACAGATACGCAGTATTTT. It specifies CASSFGGGGYTDTQYF.

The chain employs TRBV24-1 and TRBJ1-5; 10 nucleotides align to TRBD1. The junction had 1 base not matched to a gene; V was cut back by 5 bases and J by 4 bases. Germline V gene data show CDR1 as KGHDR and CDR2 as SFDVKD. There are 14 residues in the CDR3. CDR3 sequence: CATSGGQGNQPQHF. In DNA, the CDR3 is TGTGCCACCAGTGGGGGACAGGGGAATCAGCCCCAGCATTTT.